This TCR beta chain was documented in a study of blood T cell repertoires in COVID-19. On the study more broadly: Researchers got acute and convalescent COVID-19 samples from the United States, Italy and Spain. Sources were T cells, B-cell-depleted T cells, or PBMCs; the material itself was cDNA or gDNA.

As handled by the study authors: Reference gene primer amplification yielded estimated nucleated cell counts. Generated by immunoSEQ multiplex PCR, the TCRdb table keeps only in-frame clones and is missing some. V and J calls and clone size are as listed in that table; D and trimming were resolved from the DNA. The sample has just over 150,000 clones; over 85% are singletons. The CDR3 consists of 14 residues. Per the germline V gene, CDR1 is SGHDT and CDR2 is YYEEEE. V dropped 2 bases and J dropped 10 bases, with 18 bases sitting between them. The TCR sequence derives from a woman aged 45-65 years with acute or convalescent COVID-19. Sequenced: peripheral blood. The V gene is TRBV5-6, the J gene TRBJ1-2; D ambiguous. CDR3 residues: CASSFPEGTKDYTF. CDR3 nucleotides: TGTGCCAGCAGCTTCCCGGAGGGAACAAAGGACTACACCTTC.